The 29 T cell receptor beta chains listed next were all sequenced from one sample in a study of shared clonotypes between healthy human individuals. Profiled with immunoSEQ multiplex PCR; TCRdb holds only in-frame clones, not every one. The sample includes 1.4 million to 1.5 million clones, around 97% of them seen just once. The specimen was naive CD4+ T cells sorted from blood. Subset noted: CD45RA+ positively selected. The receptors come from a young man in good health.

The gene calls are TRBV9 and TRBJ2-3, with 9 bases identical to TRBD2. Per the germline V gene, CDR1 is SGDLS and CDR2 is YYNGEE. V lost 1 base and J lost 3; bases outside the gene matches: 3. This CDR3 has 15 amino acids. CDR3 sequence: CASSVIAGETDTQYF. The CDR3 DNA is TGTGCCAGCAGCGTAATAGCGGGAGAAACAGATACGCAGTATTTT.

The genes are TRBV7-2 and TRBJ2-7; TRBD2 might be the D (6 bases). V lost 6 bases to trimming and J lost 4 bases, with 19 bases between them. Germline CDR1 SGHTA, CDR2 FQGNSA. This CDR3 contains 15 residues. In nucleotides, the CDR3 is TGTGCCAGCAGACTCTCCCCGGAGGGAGTTTACGAGCAGTACTTC. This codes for CASRLSPEGVYEQYF.

This CDR3 reads CAISESGQGAQETQYF. The CDR3 bases are TGTGCCATCAGTGAATCGGGACAGGGGGCCCAAGAGACCCAGTACTTC. The chain carries TRBV10-3 and TRBJ2-5, with TRBD1 matching over 12 bases. The CDR3 contains 16 residues. With V trimmed by 3 bases and J by 1 base, 3 bases remained unmatched. Germline assignment: CDR1 ENHRY and CDR2 SYGVKD.

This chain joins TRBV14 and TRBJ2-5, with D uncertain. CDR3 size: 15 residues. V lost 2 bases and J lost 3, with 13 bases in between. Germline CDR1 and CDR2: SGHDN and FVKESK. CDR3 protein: CASSQIWAPEETQYF. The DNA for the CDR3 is TGTGCCAGCAGCCAAATCTGGGCCCCAGAAGAGACCCAGTACTTC.

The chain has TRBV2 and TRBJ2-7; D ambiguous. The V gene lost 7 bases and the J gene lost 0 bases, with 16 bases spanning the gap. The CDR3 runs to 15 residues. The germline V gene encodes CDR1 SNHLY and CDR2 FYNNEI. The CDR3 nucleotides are TGTGCCAGCACTGGCGGAAGGCTTTCCTCCTACGAGCAGTACTTC. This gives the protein CASTGGRLSSYEQYF.

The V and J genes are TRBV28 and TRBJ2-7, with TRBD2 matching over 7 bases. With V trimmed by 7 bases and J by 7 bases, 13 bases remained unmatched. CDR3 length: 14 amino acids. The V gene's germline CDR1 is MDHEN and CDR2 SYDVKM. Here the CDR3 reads CASTPLGRALEQYF. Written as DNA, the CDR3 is TGTGCCAGCACCCCTCTGGGGAGGGCCCTTGAGCAGTACTTC.

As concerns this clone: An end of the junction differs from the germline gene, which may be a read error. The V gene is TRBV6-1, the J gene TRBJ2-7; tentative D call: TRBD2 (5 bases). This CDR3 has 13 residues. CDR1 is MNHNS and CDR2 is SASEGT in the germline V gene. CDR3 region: CASTEGLLSEQYF. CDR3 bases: TGTGCCAGCACTGAAGGACTCTTGAGCGAGCAGTACTTC.

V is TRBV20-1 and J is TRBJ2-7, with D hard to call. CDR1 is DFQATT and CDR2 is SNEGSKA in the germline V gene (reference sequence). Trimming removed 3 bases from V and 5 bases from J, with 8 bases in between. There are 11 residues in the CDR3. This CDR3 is CSASRLHEQYF. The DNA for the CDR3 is TGCAGTGCTAGCCGGCTGCACGAGCAGTACTTC.

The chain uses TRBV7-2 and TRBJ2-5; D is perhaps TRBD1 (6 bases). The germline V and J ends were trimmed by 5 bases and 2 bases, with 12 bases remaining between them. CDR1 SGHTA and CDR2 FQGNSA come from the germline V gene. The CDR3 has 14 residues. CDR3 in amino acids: CASSPYRVQETQYF. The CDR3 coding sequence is TGTGCCAGCAGCCCCTACAGGGTACAAGAGACCCAGTACTTC. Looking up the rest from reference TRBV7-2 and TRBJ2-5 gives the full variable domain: GAGVSQSPSNKVTEKGKDVELRCDPISGHTALYWYRQSLGQGLEFLIYFQGNSAPDKSGLPSDRFSAERTGGSVSTLTIQRTQQEDSAVYLCASSPYRVQETQYFGPGTRLLVL.

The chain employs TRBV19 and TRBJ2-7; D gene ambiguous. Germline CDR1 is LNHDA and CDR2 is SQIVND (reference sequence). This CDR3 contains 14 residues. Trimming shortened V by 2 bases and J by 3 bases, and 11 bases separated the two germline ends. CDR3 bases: TGTGCCAGTAGTATAAGGGCCAGAGGCTACGAGCAGTACTTC. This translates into CASSIRARGYEQYF.

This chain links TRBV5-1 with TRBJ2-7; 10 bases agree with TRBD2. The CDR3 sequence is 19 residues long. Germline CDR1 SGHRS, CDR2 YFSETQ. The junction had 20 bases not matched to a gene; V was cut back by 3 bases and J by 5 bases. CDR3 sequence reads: CASSSLGEGLSGRANEQYF. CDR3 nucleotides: TGCGCCAGCAGCTCACTGGGGGAAGGCTTGAGCGGGAGGGCCAACGAGCAGTACTTC.

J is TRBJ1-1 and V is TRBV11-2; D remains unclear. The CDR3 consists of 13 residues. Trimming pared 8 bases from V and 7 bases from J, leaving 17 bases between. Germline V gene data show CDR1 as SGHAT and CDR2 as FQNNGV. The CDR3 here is CASLLNREGEAFF. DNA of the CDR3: TGTGCCAGCTTACTAAACCGAGAGGGTGAAGCTTTCTTT.

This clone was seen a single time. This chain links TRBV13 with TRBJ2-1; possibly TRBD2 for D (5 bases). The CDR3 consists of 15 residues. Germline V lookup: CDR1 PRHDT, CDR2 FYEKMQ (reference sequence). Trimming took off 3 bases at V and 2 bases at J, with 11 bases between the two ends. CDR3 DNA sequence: TGTGCCAGCAGCTTTTGGAGGAACACCTACAATGAGCAGTTCTTC. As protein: CASSFWRNTYNEQFF.

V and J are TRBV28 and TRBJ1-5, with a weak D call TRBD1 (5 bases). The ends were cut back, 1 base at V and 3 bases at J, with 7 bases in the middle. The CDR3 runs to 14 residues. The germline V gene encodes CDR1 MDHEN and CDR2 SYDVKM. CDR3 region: CASSLSGTNQPQHF. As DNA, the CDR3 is TGTGCCAGCAGTTTATCGGGGACCAATCAGCCCCAGCATTTT.

This CDR3 reads CASSETSGIVNEQFF. CDR3 nucleotide sequence: TGTGCCAGCAGTGAGACTAGCGGGATAGTCAATGAGCAGTTCTTC. The chain links TRBV28 to TRBJ2-1; TRBD2 matches at 11 bases. The germline V gene has CDR1 MDHEN and CDR2 SYDVKM. CDR3 length: 15 residues. V shed 5 bases and J 6 bases; nucleotides not matched to a gene: 6.

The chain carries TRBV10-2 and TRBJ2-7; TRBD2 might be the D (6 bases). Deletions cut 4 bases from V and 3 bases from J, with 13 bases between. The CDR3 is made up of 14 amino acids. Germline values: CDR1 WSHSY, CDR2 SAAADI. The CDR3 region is CASSVTGEIYEQYF. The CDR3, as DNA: TGCGCCAGCAGTGTTACGGGAGAGATCTACGAGCAGTACTTC.

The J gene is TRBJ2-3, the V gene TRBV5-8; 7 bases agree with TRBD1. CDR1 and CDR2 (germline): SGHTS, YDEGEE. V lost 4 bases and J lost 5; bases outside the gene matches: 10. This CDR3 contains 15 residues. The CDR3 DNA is TGTGCCAGCAGCCTAAGACAGGGTTTGATAGATACGCAGTATTTT. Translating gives CASSLRQGLIDTQYF.

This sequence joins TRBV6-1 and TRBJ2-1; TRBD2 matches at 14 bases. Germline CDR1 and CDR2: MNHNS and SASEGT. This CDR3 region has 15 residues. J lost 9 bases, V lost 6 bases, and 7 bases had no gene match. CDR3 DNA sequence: TGTGCCAGCAGGGCGACTAGCGGGAGGGCAGGTGAGCAGTTCTTC. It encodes CASRATSGRAGEQFF.

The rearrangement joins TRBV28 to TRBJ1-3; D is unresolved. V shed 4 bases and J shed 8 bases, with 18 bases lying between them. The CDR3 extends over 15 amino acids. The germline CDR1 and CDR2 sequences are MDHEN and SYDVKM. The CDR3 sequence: CASSSYRGLRYTIYF. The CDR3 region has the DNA TGTGCCAGCAGTTCTTACCGCGGACTTCGATACACCATATATTTT.

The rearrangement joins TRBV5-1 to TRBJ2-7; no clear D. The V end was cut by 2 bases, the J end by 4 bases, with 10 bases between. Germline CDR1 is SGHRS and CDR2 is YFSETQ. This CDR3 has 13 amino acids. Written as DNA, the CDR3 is TGCGCCAGCAGCTTTTCGACCCGGTACGAGCAGTACTTC. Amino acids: CASSFSTRYEQYF.

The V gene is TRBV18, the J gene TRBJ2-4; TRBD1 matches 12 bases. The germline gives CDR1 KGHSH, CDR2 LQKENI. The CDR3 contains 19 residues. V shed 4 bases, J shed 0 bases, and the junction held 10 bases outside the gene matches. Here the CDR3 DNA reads TGTGCCAGCTCACGCCCCGGGACAGGGGGCTTACTAGCCAAAAACATTCAGTACTTC. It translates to CASSRPGTGGLLAKNIQYF.

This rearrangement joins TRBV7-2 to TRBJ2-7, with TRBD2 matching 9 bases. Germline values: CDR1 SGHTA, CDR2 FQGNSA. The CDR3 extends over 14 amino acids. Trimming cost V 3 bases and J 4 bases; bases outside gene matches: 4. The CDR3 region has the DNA TGTGCCAGCAGCTTCCGGACTAGCGAGTACGAGCAGTACTTC. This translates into CASSFRTSEYEQYF. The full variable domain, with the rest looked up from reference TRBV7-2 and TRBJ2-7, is GAGVSQSPSNKVTEKGKDVELRCDPISGHTALYWYRQSLGQGLEFLIYFQGNSAPDKSGLPSDRFSAERTGGSVSTLTIQRTQQEDSAVYLCASSFRTSEYEQYFGPGTRLTVT.

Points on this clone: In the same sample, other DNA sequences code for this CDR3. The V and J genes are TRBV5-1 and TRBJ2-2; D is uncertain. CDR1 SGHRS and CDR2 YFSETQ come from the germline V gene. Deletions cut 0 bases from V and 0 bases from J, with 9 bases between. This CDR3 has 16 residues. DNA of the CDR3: TGCGCCAGCAGCTTGGGCTCGCGGACGAACACCGGGGAGCTGTTTTTT. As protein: CASSLGSRTNTGELFF.

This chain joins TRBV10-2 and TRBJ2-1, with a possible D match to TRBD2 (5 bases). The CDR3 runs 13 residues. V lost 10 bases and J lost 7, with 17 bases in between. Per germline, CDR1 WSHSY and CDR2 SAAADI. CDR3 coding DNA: TGCGCCACCTCAGGTAGCCGCGGGAATGAGCAGTTCTTC. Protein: CATSGSRGNEQFF.

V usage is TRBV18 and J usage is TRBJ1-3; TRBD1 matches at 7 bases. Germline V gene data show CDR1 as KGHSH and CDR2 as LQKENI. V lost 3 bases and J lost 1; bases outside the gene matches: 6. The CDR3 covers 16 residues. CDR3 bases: TGTGCCAGCTCACCCTCCACAGGGGAATCTGGAAACACCATATATTTT. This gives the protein CASSPSTGESGNTIYF. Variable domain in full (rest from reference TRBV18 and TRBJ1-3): NAGVMQNPRHLVRRRGQEARLRCSPMKGHSHVYWYRQLPEEGLKFMVYLQKENIIDESGMPKERFSAEFPKEGPSILRIQQVVRGDSAAYFCASSPSTGESGNTIYFGEGSWLTVV.

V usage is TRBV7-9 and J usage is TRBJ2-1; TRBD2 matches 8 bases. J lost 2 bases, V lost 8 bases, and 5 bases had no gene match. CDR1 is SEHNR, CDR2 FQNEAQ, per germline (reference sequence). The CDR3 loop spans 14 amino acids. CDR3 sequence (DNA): TGTGCCAGCGGGGGGACTAGACCCTACAATGAGCAGTTCTTC. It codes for CASGGTRPYNEQFF.

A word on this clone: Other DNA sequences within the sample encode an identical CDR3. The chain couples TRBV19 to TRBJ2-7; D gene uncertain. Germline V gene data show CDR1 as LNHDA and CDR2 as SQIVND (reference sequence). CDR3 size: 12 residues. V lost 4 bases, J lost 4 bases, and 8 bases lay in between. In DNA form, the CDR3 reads TGTGCCAGTAGTAGCCCTTCGTACGAGCAGTACTTC. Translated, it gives CASSSPSYEQYF. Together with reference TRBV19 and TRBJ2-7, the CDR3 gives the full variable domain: DGGITQSPKYLFRKEGQNVTLSCEQNLNHDAMYWYRQDPGQGLRLIYYSQIVNDFQKGDIAEGYSVSREKKESFPLTVTSAQKNPTAFYLCASSSPSYEQYFGPGTRLTVT.

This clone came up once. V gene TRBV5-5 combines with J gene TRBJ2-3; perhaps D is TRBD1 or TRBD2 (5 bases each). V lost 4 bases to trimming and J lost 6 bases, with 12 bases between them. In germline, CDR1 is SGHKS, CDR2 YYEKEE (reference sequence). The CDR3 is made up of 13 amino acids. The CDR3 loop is CASSIGTVDTQYF. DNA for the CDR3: TGTGCCAGCAGCATAGGGACGGTGGATACGCAGTATTTT. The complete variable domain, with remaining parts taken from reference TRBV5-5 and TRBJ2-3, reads DAGVTQSPTHLIKTRGQQVTLRCSPISGHKSVSWYQQVLGQGPQFIFQYYEKEERGRGNFPDRFSARQFPNYSSELNVNALLLGDSALYLCASSIGTVDTQYFGPGTRLTVL.

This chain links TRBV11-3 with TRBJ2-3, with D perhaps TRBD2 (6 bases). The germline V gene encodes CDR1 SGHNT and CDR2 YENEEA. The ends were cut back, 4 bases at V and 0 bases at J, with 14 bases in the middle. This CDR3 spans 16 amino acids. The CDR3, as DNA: TGTGCCAGCAGCTCCGGGACTCATTTTAGCACAGATACGCAGTATTTT. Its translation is CASSSGTHFSTDTQYF.